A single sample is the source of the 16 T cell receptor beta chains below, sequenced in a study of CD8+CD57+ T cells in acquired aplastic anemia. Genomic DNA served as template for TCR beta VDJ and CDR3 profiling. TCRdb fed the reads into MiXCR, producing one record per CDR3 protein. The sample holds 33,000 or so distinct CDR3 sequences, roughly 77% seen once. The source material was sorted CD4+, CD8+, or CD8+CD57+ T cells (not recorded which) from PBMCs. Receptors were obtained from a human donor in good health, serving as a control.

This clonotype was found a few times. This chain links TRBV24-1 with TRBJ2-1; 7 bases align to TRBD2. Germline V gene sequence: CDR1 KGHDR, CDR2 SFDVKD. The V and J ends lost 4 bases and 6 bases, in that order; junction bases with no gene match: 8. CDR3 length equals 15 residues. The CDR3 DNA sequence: TGTGCCACCAGTGACGGACTAGGTCGTAGCAATGAGCAGTTCTTC. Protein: CATSDGLGRSNEQFF.

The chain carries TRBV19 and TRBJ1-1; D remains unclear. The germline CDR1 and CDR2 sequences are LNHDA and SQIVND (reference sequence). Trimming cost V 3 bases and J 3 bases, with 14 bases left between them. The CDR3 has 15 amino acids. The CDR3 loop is CASSIPAGRDTEAFF. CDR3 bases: TGTGCCAGTAGTATCCCCGCGGGCAGAGACACTGAAGCTTTCTTT.

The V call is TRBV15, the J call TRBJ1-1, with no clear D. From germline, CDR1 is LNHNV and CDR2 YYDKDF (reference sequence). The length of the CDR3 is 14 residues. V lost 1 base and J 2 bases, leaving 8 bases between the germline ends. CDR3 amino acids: CATSRVAYNTEAFF. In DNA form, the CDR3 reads TGTGCCACCAGCAGAGTAGCCTACAACACTGAAGCTTTCTTT.

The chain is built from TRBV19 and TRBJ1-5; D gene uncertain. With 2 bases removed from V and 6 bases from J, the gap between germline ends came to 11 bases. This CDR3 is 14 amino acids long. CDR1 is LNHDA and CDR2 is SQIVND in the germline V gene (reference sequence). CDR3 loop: CASSIRPGSQPQHF. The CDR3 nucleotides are TGTGCCAGTAGTATAAGGCCGGGAAGTCAGCCCCAGCATTTT.

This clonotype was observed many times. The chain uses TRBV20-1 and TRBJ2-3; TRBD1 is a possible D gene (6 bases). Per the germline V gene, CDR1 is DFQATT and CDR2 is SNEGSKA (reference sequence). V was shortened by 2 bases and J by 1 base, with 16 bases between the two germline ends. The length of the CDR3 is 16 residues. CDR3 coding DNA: TGCAGTGCTAGACCATTCCGGGACACCCGCACAGATACGCAGTATTTT. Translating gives CSARPFRDTRTDTQYF.

The CDR3 spells CASSDDRNSPLHF. The CDR3 bases are TGTGCCAGCAGTGATGACAGAAATTCACCCCTCCACTTT. V and J are TRBV2 and TRBJ1-6; D might be TRBD1 (5 bases). Germline V gene sequence: CDR1 SNHLY, CDR2 FYNNEI. The CDR3 is 13 amino acids. V lost 3 bases, J lost 7 bases, and 7 bases lay in between.

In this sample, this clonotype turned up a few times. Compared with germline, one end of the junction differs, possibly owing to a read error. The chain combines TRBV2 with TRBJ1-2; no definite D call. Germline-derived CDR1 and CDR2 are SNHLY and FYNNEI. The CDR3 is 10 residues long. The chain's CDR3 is CASIGAGYTF. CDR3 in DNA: TGCGCCAGCATCGGAGCTGGCTACACCTTC.

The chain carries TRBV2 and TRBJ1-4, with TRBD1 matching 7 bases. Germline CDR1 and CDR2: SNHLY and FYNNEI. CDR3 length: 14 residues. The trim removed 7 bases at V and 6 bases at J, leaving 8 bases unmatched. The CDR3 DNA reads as TGTGCCAGCAACCGCCGACAGGGAGATGAAAAACTGTTTTTT. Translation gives CASNRRQGDEKLFF.

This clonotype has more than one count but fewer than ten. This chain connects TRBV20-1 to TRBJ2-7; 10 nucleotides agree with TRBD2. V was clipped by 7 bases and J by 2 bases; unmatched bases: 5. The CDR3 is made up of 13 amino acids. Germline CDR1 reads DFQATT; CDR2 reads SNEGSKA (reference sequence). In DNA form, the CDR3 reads TGCAGTGTCTGGACTAGCGGTACCTACGAGCAGTACTTC. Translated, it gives CSVWTSGTYEQYF.

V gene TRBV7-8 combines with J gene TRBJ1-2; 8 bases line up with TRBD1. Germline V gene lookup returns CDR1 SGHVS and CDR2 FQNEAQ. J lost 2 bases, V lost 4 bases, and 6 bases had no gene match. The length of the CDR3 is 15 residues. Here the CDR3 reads CASSSATGVNYGYTF. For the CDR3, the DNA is TGTGCCAGCAGCTCAGCGACAGGGGTCAACTATGGCTACACCTTC.

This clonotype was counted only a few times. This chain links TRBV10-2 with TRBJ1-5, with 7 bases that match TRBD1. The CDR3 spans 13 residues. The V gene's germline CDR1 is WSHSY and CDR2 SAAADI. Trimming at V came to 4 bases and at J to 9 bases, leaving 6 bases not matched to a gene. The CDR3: CASSGEQGLPQHF. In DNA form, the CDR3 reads TGCGCCAGCAGTGGGGAACAGGGGCTGCCCCAGCATTTT.

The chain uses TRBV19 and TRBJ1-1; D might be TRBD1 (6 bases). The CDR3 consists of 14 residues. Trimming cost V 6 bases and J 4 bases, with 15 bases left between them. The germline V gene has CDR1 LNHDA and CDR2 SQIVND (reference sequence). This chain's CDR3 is CASSTKGGTTEAFF. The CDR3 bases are TGTGCCAGTAGCACGAAGGGGGGGACCACTGAAGCTTTCTTT.

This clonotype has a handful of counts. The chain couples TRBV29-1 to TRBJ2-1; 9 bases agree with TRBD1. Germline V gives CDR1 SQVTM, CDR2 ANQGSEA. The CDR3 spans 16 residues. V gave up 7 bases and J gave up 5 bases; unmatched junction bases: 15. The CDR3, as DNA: TGCAGCGAGTCCTCGAAGGGACAGGGAGGCCACAATGAGCAGTTCTTC. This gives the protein CSESSKGQGGHNEQFF.

The CDR3 region is CSAQRQASSYEQYF. The DNA of the CDR3 is TGCAGTGCTCAGAGACAGGCATCCTCCTACGAGCAGTACTTC. This chain links TRBV20-1 with TRBJ2-7; weak D call: TRBD1 (6 bases). Looked up from germline, CDR1 is DFQATT and CDR2 is SNEGSKA (reference sequence). The CDR3 has 14 residues. Trimming took off 5 bases at V and 0 bases at J, with 14 bases between the two ends.

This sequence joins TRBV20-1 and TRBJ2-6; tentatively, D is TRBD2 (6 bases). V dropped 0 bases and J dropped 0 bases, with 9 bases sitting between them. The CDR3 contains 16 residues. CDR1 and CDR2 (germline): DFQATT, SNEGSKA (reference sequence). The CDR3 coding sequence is TGCAGTGCTAGAGACCCCGGGGGCTCTGGGGCCAACGTCCTGACTTTC. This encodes CSARDPGGSGANVLTF.

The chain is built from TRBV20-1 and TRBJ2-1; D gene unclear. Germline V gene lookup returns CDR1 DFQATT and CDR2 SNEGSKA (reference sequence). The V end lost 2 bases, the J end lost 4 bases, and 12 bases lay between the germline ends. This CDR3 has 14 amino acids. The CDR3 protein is CSARRRSLYNEQFF. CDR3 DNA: TGCAGTGCTAGACGCAGGTCCCTTTACAATGAGCAGTTCTTC.